The 5 T cell receptor beta chains reported below all come from one sample, sequenced in a study of T cells in Graves' hyperthyroidism and ophthalmopathy. What was amplified from RNA transcripts were TCR beta CDR3 regions. First-round RT-PCR of the TCR CDR3 relied on the HTBI primer set. MiXCR was run by TCRdb on the multiplex PCR reads, yielding one entry per CDR3 protein. The sample yields 600,000 to 800,000 distinct CDR3 sequences, roughly a third seen once. The sequencing sample was made of blood. All receptors come from a woman between 40 and 55 years old with Graves' hyperthyroidism.

V is TRBV7-2 and J is TRBJ2-2; 10 positions agree with TRBD2. Germline V gene sequence: CDR1 SGHTA, CDR2 FQGNSA. Trimming removed 6 bases from V and 4 bases from J; junction bases left unmatched: 8. This CDR3 has 16 amino acids. The CDR3 DNA reads TGTGCCAGCAGTACATCTAGCGGGAGTGTCACCGGGGAGCTGTTTTTT. It specifies CASSTSSGSVTGELFF.

This clonotype was picked up many times. This chain joins TRBV12-3 or TRBV12-4 and TRBJ1-5, with D hard to call. CDR3 length equals 15 residues. The V end was cut by 5 bases, the J end by 3 bases, with 14 bases between. The CDR3 sequence: CASSQDDANNQPQHF. Here the CDR3 DNA reads TGTGCCAGCAGTCAGGACGACGCGAACAATCAGCCCCAGCATTTT.

Ten or more counts support this clonotype. The rearrangement uses TRBV12-3 or TRBV12-4 and TRBJ1-4; 7 bases map to TRBD1. The CDR3 length is 14 residues. After removal of 6 bases from V and 1 base from J, the junction contained 2 bases not matched to a gene. CDR3 coding DNA: TGTGCCAGCAGGGGGACAGTAACTAATGAAAAACTGTTTTTT. Translating gives CASRGTVTNEKLFF.

The chain employs TRBV10-3 and TRBJ1-1; tentatively, D is TRBD1 (6 bases). CDR3 length equals 14 residues. V was pared by 2 bases and J by 1 base, with 8 bases between. From germline, CDR1 is ENHRY and CDR2 SYGVKD. The CDR3 region is CAISELGQNTEAFF. The CDR3 DNA sequence: TGTGCCATCAGTGAGCTGGGACAGAACACTGAAGCTTTCTTT.

The genes are TRBV6-5 and TRBJ1-2; D remains unclear. The germline V and J ends were trimmed by 4 bases and 8 bases, with 11 bases remaining between them. Germline V gene sequence: CDR1 MNHEY, CDR2 SVGAGI. The CDR3 has 12 residues. In DNA, the CDR3 is TGTGCCAGCAGTTTCTCCTGGAGGGGCTACACCTTC. Translation gives CASSFSWRGYTF.